Presented here are 5 T cell receptor beta chains from one specimen sequenced in a study of response to subunit inactivated influenza vaccine. In TCRdb, the RT-PCR reads were re-called with MiXCR into one record per CDR3 protein. The table shows 150,000 to 200,000 distinct CDR3 sequences, with about 9% occurring only once. The sequences come from non-naive T cells sorted from PBMCs, collected on the day of vaccination. These receptors came from a man in his forties or fifties who received an inactivated influenza vaccine.

This clonotype has just a few counts. The chain is built from TRBV24-1 and TRBJ2-2; no reliable D call. The germline V gene encodes CDR1 KGHDR and CDR2 SFDVKD. This CDR3 region has 13 residues. V was pared by 10 bases and J by 4 bases, with 12 bases between. CDR3 sequence (DNA): TGTGCCACATCGTCCCCCGGCACCGGGGAGCTGTTTTTT. It codes for CATSSPGTGELFF.

This clonotype was detected many times. The chain joins TRBV20-1 to TRBJ2-7; 10 bases align to TRBD2. The CDR3 sequence is 15 residues long. CDR1 and CDR2 from the germline V gene are DFQATT and SNEGSKA (reference sequence). Germline trimming cut 3 bases from V and 0 bases from J; bases unmatched to any gene: 5. The CDR3 sequence is CSARSGLASSYEQYF. As DNA, the CDR3 is TGCAGTGCTAGGTCGGGACTAGCGAGCTCCTACGAGCAGTACTTC.

The chain combines TRBV11-1 with TRBJ2-2; D remains ambiguous. Trimming removed 0 bases at V and 2 bases at J, with 16 bases between. The germline V gene encodes CDR1 SGHAT and CDR2 FQDESV (reference sequence). There are 18 residues in the CDR3. The CDR3 bases are TGTGCCAGCAGCTTAGCGTTTGTGTGGGCAGCAAACACCGGGGAGCTGTTTTTT. This encodes CASSLAFVWAANTGELFF.

This clonotype was counted many times. The chain employs TRBV9 and TRBJ2-1, with 7 bases matching TRBD2. J was trimmed by 5 bases and V by 5 bases; bases with no gene match: 4. The CDR3 has 13 residues. Looked up from germline, CDR1 is SGDLS and CDR2 is YYNGEE. Here the CDR3 DNA reads TGTGCCAGCAGTGCCGGGACTAACAATGAGCAGTTCTTC. Translated, it gives CASSAGTNNEQFF.

This clonotype has ten or more counts. The V call is TRBV29-1, the J call TRBJ1-1; TRBD1 agrees at 7 bases. V dropped 3 bases and J dropped 3; count of bases not matched to a gene: 7. The CDR3 runs to 14 residues. Germline-derived CDR1 and CDR2 are SQVTM and ANQGSEA. CDR3 bases: TGCAGCGTTGAGACGACAGGGATTTACACTGAAGCTTTCTTT. Its translation is CSVETTGIYTEAFF.